A single sample gave rise to the 18 T cell receptor beta chains below, sequenced in a study of T cell responses to AZD1222 COVID-19 vaccine. Profiling relied on immunoSEQ multiplex PCR, and the TCRdb table lists in-frame clones only, not all of them. The sample records about 200,000 clones, just over 85% being singletons. Sequenced material: peripheral blood, taken on day 0 of AZD1222 vaccination. Receptors originate from an adult in good health.

CDR3 region: CASSLTSVEQYF. The CDR3 DNA is TGTGCCAGCAGCCTTACTAGCGTCGAGCAGTACTTC. The chain has TRBV7-9 and TRBJ2-7; the match to TRBD2 covers 7 bases. The CDR3 totals 12 residues. V trimming: 5 bases; J trimming: 6 bases; junction bases outside the gene matches: 4. Per the germline V gene, CDR1 is SEHNR and CDR2 is FQNEAQ (reference sequence).

This rearrangement joins TRBV30 to TRBJ1-3, with 7 bases that match TRBD1. This CDR3 has 16 amino acids. CDR1 and CDR2 (germline): GTSNPN, SVGIG (reference sequence). V lost 3 bases to trimming and J lost 0 bases; unmatched junction nucleotides: 8. The CDR3 nucleotides are TGTGCCTGGAGCACTCCAGGGGGAATCTCTGGAAACACCATATATTTT. Its translation is CAWSTPGGISGNTIYF.

The chain combines TRBV6-5 with TRBJ1-1; maybe TRBD1 (5 bases). The CDR3 loop spans 14 amino acids. Trimming left V 4 bases short and J 6 bases short, with 15 bases between. In germline, CDR1 is MNHEY, CDR2 SVGAGI. DNA of the CDR3: TGTGCCAGCAGTTTCTCCCATGACAGCGCTGAAGCTTTCTTT. This gives the protein CASSFSHDSAEAFF.

This clone was picked up a small number of times. The chain couples TRBV2 to TRBJ1-5; D is unclear. Germline V gene data show CDR1 as SNHLY and CDR2 as FYNNEI. V lost 5 bases to trimming and J lost 0 bases, with 8 bases between them. The CDR3 is 14 amino acids. CDR3 in DNA: TGTGCCAGCAGTAGGGAAAGTAGCAATCAGCCCCAGCATTTT. Translation: CASSRESSNQPQHF.

The chain recombines TRBV2 with TRBJ1-2; 8 bases align to TRBD1. The CDR3 has 12 amino acids. Germline trimming cut 5 bases from V and 8 bases from J; bases unmatched to any gene: 4. Per the germline V gene, CDR1 is SNHLY and CDR2 is FYNNEI. Here the CDR3 reads CASSWTGRGYTF. The CDR3 DNA reads TGTGCCAGCAGTTGGACAGGGCGAGGCTACACCTTC.

This sequence joins TRBV5-1 and TRBJ1-4, with TRBD1 matching 7 bases. The junction had 11 bases not matched to a gene; V was cut back by 4 bases and J by 8 bases. CDR3 length equals 15 residues. Germline V gene sequence: CDR1 SGHRS, CDR2 YFSETQ. CDR3 protein: CASSPQTGNQEKLFF. Written as DNA, the CDR3 is TGCGCCAGCAGCCCCCAGACAGGGAACCAAGAAAAACTGTTTTTT.

CDR3 loop: CASSPRDRGNYGYTF. CDR3 in DNA: TGTGCCAGCAGTCCCCGGGACAGGGGTAACTATGGCTACACCTTC. The chain combines TRBV2 with TRBJ1-2; 10 bases map to TRBD1. V shed 5 bases, J shed 1 base, and the junction held 4 bases outside the gene matches. CDR3 size: 15 residues. CDR1 SNHLY and CDR2 FYNNEI come from the germline V gene.

This chain uses TRBV7-3 with TRBJ2-1, with 13 bases identical to TRBD2. The CDR3 consists of 16 residues. Germline CDR1 reads SGHTA; CDR2 reads FQGTGA. V dropped 5 bases and J dropped 9; count of bases not matched to a gene: 10. The CDR3 region is CASSLDGTSGVGEQFF. The CDR3 bases are TGTGCCAGCAGCCTAGATGGGACTAGCGGGGTCGGTGAGCAGTTCTTC.

J is TRBJ1-3 and V is TRBV7-8, with unresolved D. V was shortened by 5 bases and J by 0 bases, with 14 bases between the two germline ends. This CDR3 comprises 16 residues. In germline, CDR1 is SGHVS, CDR2 FQNEAQ. In DNA, the CDR3 is TGTGCCAGCAGCGACTTCAGGAAGAGCTCTGGAAACACCATATATTTT. It codes for CASSDFRKSSGNTIYF. Full variable domain (outside the CDR3, taken from reference TRBV7-8 and TRBJ1-3): GAGVSQSPRYKVAKRGQDVALRCDPISGHVSLFWYQQALGQGPEFLTYFQNEAQLDKSGLPSDRFFAERPEGSVSTLKIQRTQQEDSAVYLCASSDFRKSSGNTIYFGEGSWLTVV.

V and J are TRBV19 and TRBJ2-3; 10 nucleotides line up with TRBD1. Trimming cost V 5 bases and J 3 bases; bases outside gene matches: 11. Germline loops: CDR1 LNHDA, CDR2 SQIVND (reference sequence). CDR3 length: 17 amino acids. DNA of the CDR3: TGTGCCAGTAGTCCAGCTGGAGGGACAGGGGTTACAGATACGCAGTATTTT. It yields the protein CASSPAGGTGVTDTQYF.

This sequence joins TRBV2 and TRBJ2-2; tentatively, D is TRBD2 (7 bases). The CDR3 is made up of 16 amino acids. The germline CDR1 and CDR2 sequences are SNHLY and FYNNEI. V lost 3 bases and J 5 bases, leaving 16 bases between the germline ends. The CDR3 DNA follows: TGTGCCAGCAGTGATTTTTGGGGGGGCCATACCGGGGAGCTGTTTTTT. This translates into CASSDFWGGHTGELFF.

DNA for the CDR3: TGTGCCAGCAGTTTAGACGGACACTACGAGCAGTACTTC. Protein product: CASSLDGHYEQYF. This rearrangement joins TRBV12-3 or TRBV12-4 to TRBJ2-7; weak D call: TRBD1 (5 bases). V lost 1 base and J 3 bases, leaving 7 bases between the germline ends. The CDR3 consists of 13 residues.

The chain combines TRBV3-1 (or the pseudogene TRBV3-2) with TRBJ2-7; the D is unclear. The CDR3 spans 15 residues. V was shortened by 0 bases and J by 2 bases, with 11 bases between the two germline ends. Germline V gives CDR1 LGHDT, CDR2 YNNKEL (reference sequence). The CDR3 here is CASSQDPVSPYEQYF. The CDR3 region has the DNA TGTGCCAGCAGCCAAGATCCCGTGAGTCCCTACGAGCAGTACTTC.

The chain joins TRBV5-4 to TRBJ1-1, with 9 positions matching TRBD1. The V gene end was trimmed by 4 bases and the J gene end by 6 bases; junction bases not matched to a gene: 7. This CDR3 is built from 14 residues. Germline lookup yields CDR1 SGHNT and CDR2 YYREEE (reference sequence). Written as DNA, the CDR3 is TGTGCCAGCAGCCGGACAGGGGATTTCGCTGAAGCTTTCTTT. This translates into CASSRTGDFAEAFF. Drawing the rest from reference TRBV5-4 and TRBJ1-1, the complete variable domain is ETGVTQSPTHLIKTRGQQVTLRCSSQSGHNTVSWYQQALGQGPQFIFQYYREEENGRGNFPPRFSGLQFPNYSSELNVNALELDDSALYLCASSRTGDFAEAFFGQGTRLTVV.

This chain links TRBV30 with TRBJ1-2, with 10 bases aligning to TRBD1. J was trimmed by 5 bases and V by 3 bases; bases with no gene match: 3. The CDR3 has 13 residues. Germline V gene sequence: CDR1 GTSNPN, CDR2 SVGIG (reference sequence). The CDR3: CAWRTGGAYGYTF. The CDR3, as DNA: TGTGCCTGGAGGACAGGGGGCGCGTATGGCTACACCTTC.

V usage is TRBV9 and J usage is TRBJ2-1; perhaps TRBD2 as D (6 bases). The CDR3 totals 15 residues. Trimming removed 3 bases at V and 2 bases at J, with 12 bases between. Germline loops: CDR1 SGDLS, CDR2 YYNGEE. DNA for the CDR3: TGTGCCAGCAGCGAGGGACTGCTTCCCTACAATGAGCAGTTCTTC. The encoded protein is CASSEGLLPYNEQFF.

With respect to this clone: At one end, the junction sequence differs from germline, possibly due to a read error. The chain is built from TRBV11-2 and TRBJ1-6; 12 bases line up with TRBD1. The length of the CDR3 is 14 residues. CDR1 is SGHAT and CDR2 is FQNNGV in the germline V gene. The CDR3 loop reads CASSLILGDRGLYF. CDR3 nucleotide sequence: TGTGCCAGCAGCTTAATATTGGGGGACAGGGGGCTGTACTTT. The full variable domain, with the rest looked up from reference TRBV11-2 and TRBJ1-6, is EAGVAQSPRYKIIEKRQSVAFWCNPISGHATLYWYQQILGQGPKLLIQFQNNGVVDDSQLPKDRFSAERLKGVDSTLKIQPAKLEDSAVYLCASSLILGDRGLYFGNGTRLTVT.

The V gene is TRBV28, the J gene TRBJ1-5; D gene unclear. Trimming removed 2 bases at V and 8 bases at J, with 7 bases between. The CDR3 covers 12 residues. CDR1 is MDHEN, CDR2 SYDVKM, per germline. The CDR3 sequence: CASSLTEKPQHF. CDR3 nucleotides: TGTGCCAGCAGTTTAACCGAGAAGCCCCAGCATTTT.